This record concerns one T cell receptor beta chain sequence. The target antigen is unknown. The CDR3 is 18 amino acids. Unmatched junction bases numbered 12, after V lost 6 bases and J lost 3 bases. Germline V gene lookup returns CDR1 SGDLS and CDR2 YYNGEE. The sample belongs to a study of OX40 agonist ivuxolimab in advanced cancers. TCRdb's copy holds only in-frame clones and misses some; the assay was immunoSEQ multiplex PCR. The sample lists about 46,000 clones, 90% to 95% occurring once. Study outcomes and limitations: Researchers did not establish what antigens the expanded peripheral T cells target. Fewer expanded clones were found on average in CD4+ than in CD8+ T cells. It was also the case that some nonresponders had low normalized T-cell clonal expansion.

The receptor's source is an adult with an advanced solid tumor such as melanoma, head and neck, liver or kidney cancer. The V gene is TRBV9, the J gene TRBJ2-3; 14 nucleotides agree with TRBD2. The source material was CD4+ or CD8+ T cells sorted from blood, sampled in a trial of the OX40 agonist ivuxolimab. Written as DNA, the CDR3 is TGTGCCAGCAACAAAAGGGGACTAGCGGGAGATGGGACAGATACGCAGTATTTT. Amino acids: CASNKRGLAGDGTDTQYF.